This T cell receptor (beta chain) came from a study of T cell repertoires in cytomegalovirus infection (dated by TCRdb to between 2018 and 2021). For context, the study as a whole: Alongside well-studied HLA-B-restricted epitopes, the peptide stimulations were aimed at recently identified HLA-C-restricted CMV epitopes, whose presentation resists viral immunomodulation. Donor HLA type was relevant to the analysis, as public TCR beta signatures indicated carriage of CMV infection together with the matching HLA type. General conclusions and limits of the study: In both this cohort and an independent cohort of approximately 350 donors, the cumulative frequency of public TCR beta family members distinguished carriers of CMV infection plus the relevant HLA type. In the ex vivo response, HLA-C-restricted CMV-specific TCR beta clonotypes were dominant, and in two of eight donors the single most frequent clonotype came from this HLA-C-restricted group.

From cysteine to phenylalanine, the CDR3 is 15 amino acids long. Only the CDR3 DNA is retained, 45 bases long and in frame from the first base. Via the germline V gene, CDR1 is MNHGY and CDR2 SAAAGT. The junction shows trimming of 3 bases on V and 0 bases on J, plus 9 bases between the germline ends. The table lists this clonotype with a few counts. The antigen this receptor binds is unknown. One base away there is no much larger clone; base qualities are not given. The treatment or condition label of this sample denotes: in vitro stimulation with specific CMV peptide epitopes to enrich CMV-specific T cells. Sequencing was carried out with an Illumina HiSeq 1500. The raw public reads went through TCRdb reprocessing: fastp at Q25, MiXCR clone calling, in-frame beta chains kept. Each entry is one CDR3 protein sequence, shown with its most common DNA and genes. The sample has 350,000 to 400,000 distinct CDR3 sequences on record, roughly 34% of them singletons. The top ten clones comprise roughly 13% of the sample.

This TCR derives from a human donor in good health (CMV status not recorded). Some clones in this sample may be carry-over from other donors' samples. The sample was cultured PBMCs, taken from culture after CMV antigen stimulation. Here the chain combines TRBV6-8 and TRBJ1-3; no D gene is confidently identified. The CDR3 in this case is CASSYRTDSGNTIYF. DNA sequence: TGTGCCAGCAGTTATCGGACTGACTCTGGAAACACCATATATTTT.